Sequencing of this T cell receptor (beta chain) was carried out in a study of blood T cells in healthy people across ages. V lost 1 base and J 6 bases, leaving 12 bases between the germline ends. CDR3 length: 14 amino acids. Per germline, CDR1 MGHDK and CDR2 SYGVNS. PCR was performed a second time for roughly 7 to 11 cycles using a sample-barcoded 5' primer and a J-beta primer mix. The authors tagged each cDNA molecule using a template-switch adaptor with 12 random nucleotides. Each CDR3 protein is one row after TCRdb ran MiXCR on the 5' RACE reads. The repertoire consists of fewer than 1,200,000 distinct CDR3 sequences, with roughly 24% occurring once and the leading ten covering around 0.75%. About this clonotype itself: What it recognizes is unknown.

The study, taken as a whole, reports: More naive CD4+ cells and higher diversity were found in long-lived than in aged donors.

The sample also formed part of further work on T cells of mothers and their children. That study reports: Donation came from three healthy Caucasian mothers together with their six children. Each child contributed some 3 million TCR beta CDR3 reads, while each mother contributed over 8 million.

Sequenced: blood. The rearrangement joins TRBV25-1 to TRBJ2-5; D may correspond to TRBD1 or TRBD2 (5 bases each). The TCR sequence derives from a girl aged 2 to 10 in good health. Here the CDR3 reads CASSEWGRRKTQYF. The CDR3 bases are TGTGCCAGCAGTGAATGGGGGAGACGAAAGACCCAGTACTTC.